The sequence of this T cell receptor beta chain was determined in a study of technical replicates of blood from a few donors. The trim removed 5 bases at V and 7 bases at J, leaving 12 bases unmatched. The germline V gene encodes CDR1 MRHNA and CDR2 SNTAGT. The CDR3 spans 18 residues. Sequenced by immunoSEQ multiplex PCR; TCRdb stores in-frame clones only, minus some. The table lists around 65,000 clones, approximately 88% of them singletons, with about 4.6% in the top ten. Sequencing input: PBMCs. The genes are TRBV6-4 and TRBJ2-2, with 14 bases that match TRBD2. The sequence was obtained from a human donor in good health. Some clones in this sample may be carry-over from other donors' samples. For the CDR3, the DNA is TGTGCCAGCAGTAAACCTGGACTAGCGGGGGGCCTTGGCGGGGAGCTGTTTTTT. This gives the protein CASSKPGLAGGLGGELFF.